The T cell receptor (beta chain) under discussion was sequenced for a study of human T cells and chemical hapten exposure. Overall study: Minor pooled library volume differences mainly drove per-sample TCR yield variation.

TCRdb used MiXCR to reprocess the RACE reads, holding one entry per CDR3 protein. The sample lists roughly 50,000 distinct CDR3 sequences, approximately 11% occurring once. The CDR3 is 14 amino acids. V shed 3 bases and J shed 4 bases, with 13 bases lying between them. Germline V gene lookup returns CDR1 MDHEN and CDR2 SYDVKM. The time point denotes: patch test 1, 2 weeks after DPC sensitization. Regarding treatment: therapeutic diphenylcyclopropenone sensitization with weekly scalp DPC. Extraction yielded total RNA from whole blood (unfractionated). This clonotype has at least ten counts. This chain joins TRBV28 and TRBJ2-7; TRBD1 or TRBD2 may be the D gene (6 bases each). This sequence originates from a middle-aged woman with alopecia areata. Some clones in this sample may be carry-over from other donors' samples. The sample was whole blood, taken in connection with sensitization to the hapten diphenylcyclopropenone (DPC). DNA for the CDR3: TGTGCCAGCAGTTTTCCCCAGGGGACTTACGAGCAGTACTTC. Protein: CASSFPQGTYEQYF.